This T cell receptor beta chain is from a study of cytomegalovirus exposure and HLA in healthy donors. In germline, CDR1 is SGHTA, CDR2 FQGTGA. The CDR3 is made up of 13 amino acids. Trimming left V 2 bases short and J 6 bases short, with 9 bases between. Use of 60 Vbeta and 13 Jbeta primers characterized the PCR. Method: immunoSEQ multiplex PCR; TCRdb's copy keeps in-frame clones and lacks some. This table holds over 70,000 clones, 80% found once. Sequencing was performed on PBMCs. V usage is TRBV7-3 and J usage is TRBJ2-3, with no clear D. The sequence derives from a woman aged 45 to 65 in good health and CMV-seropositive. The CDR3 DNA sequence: TGTGCCAGCAGCTTAGCGCGGTTGGATACGCAGTATTTT. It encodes CASSLARLDTQYF.